Listed below are T cell receptor beta chains from one sample, sequenced in a study of T cell responses to AZD1222 COVID-19 vaccine. Clones were read by immunoSEQ multiplex PCR, and TCRdb kept only the in-frame ones, dropping some. The sample lists around 150,000 clones, around 90% occurring once. Source: peripheral blood, taken 28 days after the second AZD1222 dose. The receptors shown here come from an adult who received the AZD1222 COVID-19 vaccine. Each CDR3 is given with its conserved first and last residue. A D gene is named only where the DNA matches it firmly. Clone sizes are given selectively: once, few, many, or a class where the clone is expanded.

V	size	D	length	J	DNA	CDR3
TRBV25-1	once	.	14	TRBJ2-7	TGTGCCAGCAGTGAAGGGGCAGGGACCTACGAGCAGTACTTC	CASSEGAGTYEQYF
TRBV27	.	.	12	TRBJ1-1	TGTGCCAGCAGTTTTGGGGGCGCTGAAGCTTTCTTT	CASSFGGAEAFF
TRBV28	.	.	15	TRBJ1-5	TGTGCCAGCAGCCTCTGGGGAGTTAGCAATCAGCCCCAGCATTTT	CASSLWGVSNQPQHF
TRBV3-1/TRBV3-2	.	.	15	TRBJ2-1	TGTGCCAGCAGCCCGGGGGGCGGGAGCTACAATGAGCAGTTCTTC	CASSPGGGSYNEQFF
TRBV21-1	.	.	9	TRBJ2-3	TGTGCCAGACAATCCACGCAGTATTTT	CARQSTQYF
TRBV6-5	.	TRBD2	15	TRBJ2-1	TGTGCCAGCAGTCTAGCGGGAGTCGGGTACAATGAGCAGTTCTTC	CASSLAGVGYNEQFF
TRBV19	.	TRBD1	14	TRBJ2-1	TGTGCCAGTAGCGGGACAGGGCCCTACAATGAGCAGTTCTTC	CASSGTGPYNEQFF
TRBV5-6	.	.	12	TRBJ1-2	TGTGCCAGCAGCTTTGGGCCGAGTGGCTACACCTTC	CASSFGPSGYTF
TRBV24-1	once	.	13	TRBJ1-2	TGTGCCACCAGAGCCGGGACCGAATATGGCTACACCTTC	CATRAGTEYGYTF
TRBV27	.	TRBD2	17	TRBJ2-1	TGTGCCAGCAGTTTGCTTGCTAGCGGAAGCTCCTACAATGAGCAGTTCTTC	CASSLLASGSSYNEQFF
TRBV5-5	.	TRBD1	17	TRBJ2-1	TGTGCCAGCAGCTTCGGGGTGGGGACAGGGTCCTACAATGAGCAGTTCTTC	CASSFGVGTGSYNEQFF
TRBV6-5	.	.	14	TRBJ1-1	TGTGCCAGCCGCGGTCAGGGGTCATACACTGAAGCTTTCTTT	CASRGQGSYTEAFF
TRBV9	.	.	15	TRBJ1-4	TGTGCCAGCAGCGTAGGGGGTTTAGCTAATGAAAAACTGTTTTTT	CASSVGGLANEKLFF
TRBV7-6	.	.	13	TRBJ2-5	TGTGCCAGCAGCTTAATACGCCGAGAGACCCAGTACTTC	CASSLIRRETQYF
TRBV30	.	TRBD1	16	TRBJ1-4	TGTGCCTGGAGTGGGCCGGAAGGGGGCGCGGTTGAAAAACTGTTTTTT	CAWSGPEGGAVEKLFF
TRBV15	few	.	14	TRBJ2-5	TGTGCCACCAGCAGAGTGGGTGGCGAAGAGACCCAGTACTTC	CATSRVGGEETQYF
TRBV4-1	.	TRBD2	16	TRBJ2-1	TGCGCCAGCAGCCAAGTCCAGACTAGCGGAAACAATGAGCAGTTCTTC	CASSQVQTSGNNEQFF
TRBV25-1	.	TRBD1	14	TRBJ1-2	TGTGCCAGCAGTGACTCGGGACAGGGTTATGGCTACACCTTC	CASSDSGQGYGYTF
TRBV6-6	few	.	14	TRBJ2-1	TGTGCCAGCCGTAGGGGGACGGGAGGAAATGAGCAGTTCTTC	CASRRGTGGNEQFF
TRBV9	.	TRBD1	15	TRBJ1-2	TGTGCCAGCAGCCCTCGGGACAGAGGCATCTATGGCTACACCTTC	CASSPRDRGIYGYTF
TRBV15	.	.	13	TRBJ2-2	TGTGCCACCTTTGCAGTCAACACCGGGGAGCTGTTTTTT	CATFAVNTGELFF
TRBV14	.	.	14	TRBJ2-3	TGTGCCAGCAGCCAAGCGGGAGGCACAGATACGCAGTATTTT	CASSQAGGTDTQYF
TRBV6-5	.	TRBD1	14	TRBJ1-5	TGTGCCAGCACCCGACAGGGGAGCAATCAGCCCCAGCATTTT	CASTRQGSNQPQHF
TRBV4-2	once	TRBD1	15	TRBJ2-5	TGTGCCAGCAGCCCGAGGGCCTCACAGGGGGAGACCCAGTACTTC	CASSPRASQGETQYF
TRBV3-1/TRBV3-2	.	.	14	TRBJ1-1	TGTGCCAGCAGCGACTTTCTTTCGGGCACTGAAGCTTTCTTT	CASSDFLSGTEAFF
TRBV7-2	.	.	13	TRBJ1-1	TGTGCCAGCAGCTCGAAGAGAAACACTGAAGCTTTCTTT	CASSSKRNTEAFF
TRBV29-1	once	.	15	TRBJ2-7	TGCAGCGTCGCCCTCCTCGGGGAGGACATCGACGAGCAGTACTTC	CSVALLGEDIDEQYF
TRBV5-4	.	.	13	TRBJ2-7	TGTGCCAGCAGCTTGGTGGGGGCGGGGGAGCAGTACTTC	CASSLVGAGEQYF
TRBV7-8	.	.	14	TRBJ1-2	TGTGCCAGCAGCTTAGCGGAGGTGGGCTATGGCTACACCTTC	CASSLAEVGYGYTF
TRBV2	.	.	15	TRBJ1-2	TGTGCCAGCAGTCAAGGAGGAGGGTCCCACTATGGCTACACCTTC	CASSQGGGSHYGYTF
TRBV9	.	.	15	TRBJ2-1	TGTGCCAGCAGCGTAGAGGGAGTTTCCTACAATGAGCAGTTCTTC	CASSVEGVSYNEQFF
TRBV29-1	once	.	14	TRBJ1-1	TGCAGCGTTGAAGAGAATTCAGCTTCGATTGGTGCTTTCTTT	CSVEENSASIGAFF
TRBV6-5	.	.	14	TRBJ2-7	TGTGCCAGCAGTTACCTCGGGACGGGTTACGAGCAGTACTTC	CASSYLGTGYEQYF
TRBV2	.	.	14	TRBJ1-2	TGTGCCAGCAGTGAACTCGTCCCTAACTATGGCTACACCTTC	CASSELVPNYGYTF
TRBV9	.	TRBD1	16	TRBJ1-2	TGTGCCAGCAGCGTAGGCTCAGGGGGCGCCGGCTATGGCTACACCTTC	CASSVGSGGAGYGYTF
TRBV7-2	.	.	15	TRBJ2-7	TGTGCCAGCAGCTTAGTAGGACCGGGTTCCTACGAGCAGTACTTC	CASSLVGPGSYEQYF
TRBV5-6	.	.	13	TRBJ2-5	TGTGCCAGCAGCTTCAGCGGGCCGGAGACCCAGTACTTC	CASSFSGPETQYF
TRBV2	.	.	14	TRBJ1-2	TGTGCCAGCAGTAGTGACCCAGGCATCTATGGCTACACCTTC	CASSSDPGIYGYTF
TRBV6-5	.	TRBD2	15	TRBJ2-1	TGTGCCACAGCACCGTTTCCGGGAGGAATTGATGAGCAGTTCTTC	CATAPFPGGIDEQFF
TRBV18	.	.	12	TRBJ2-5	TGTGCCAGCTCACCAACGGAGGAGACCCAGTACTTC	CASSPTEETQYF
TRBV29-1	.	TRBD2	13	TRBJ2-1	TGCAGCGTTGTGTCTAGCGGGGTCAATGAGCAGTTCTTC	CSVVSSGVNEQFF
TRBV12-5	.	.	13	TRBJ2-3	TGTGCTAGTGTCCCCGGTAGCACAGATACGCAGTATTTT	CASVPGSTDTQYF
TRBV27	.	.	12	TRBJ2-6	TGTGCCAGCAGTTTCCCCGGGGGCGTCCTGACTTTC	CASSFPGGVLTF
TRBV14	.	TRBD2	18	TRBJ2-5	TGTGCCAGCAGCCAACTCGGACTAGCGGGAGGGCCGGGGGAGACCCAGTACTTC	CASSQLGLAGGPGETQYF
TRBV7-9	.	.	15	TRBJ2-2	TGTGCCAGCAGCCTCCTTGCCGCAGGAACCGGGGAGCTGTTTTTT	CASSLLAAGTGELFF
TRBV4-1	.	.	15	TRBJ1-2	TGCGCCAGCAGCCAGATCGACAGCCACACTAGTGGCTACACCTTC	CASSQIDSHTSGYTF